A selection of T cell receptor beta chains follows, all from one sample in a study of T-cell memory formation after mild COVID-19. Using its own MiXCR run on the 5' RACE reads, TCRdb lists one record per CDR3 protein. The data show about 340,000 distinct CDR3 sequences, with around 15% seen just once and around 20% held by the top ten. Sequenced: PBMCs or a T cell subset sorted from them (not recorded which). These receptors all come from a man younger than 35 who had mild COVID-19 (a few samples of this study predate the infection). Cell type and time point are not known. Each CDR3 is given with its conserved first and last residue. A D gene is named only where the DNA matches it firmly. Only part of the rows carry a size: once, few, many, or a class if the clone is expanded.

TRBV12-3/TRBV12-4	-	many	TRBJ2-3	CASRDNTDTQYF	TGTGCCAGCAGGGACAACACAGATACGCAGTATTTT
TRBV7-2	TRBD2	-	TRBJ2-5	CASSLDQGGQETQYF	TGTGCCAGCAGCTTAGATCAGGGAGGGCAAGAGACCCAGTACTTC
TRBV6-4	TRBD1	many	TRBJ2-2	CASSEETGGTGELFF	TGTGCCAGCAGTGAGGAGACAGGGGGCACCGGGGAGCTGTTTTTT
TRBV19	-	few	TRBJ1-1	CASSRTATSNTEAFF	TGTGCCAGTTCCCGGACAGCAACCTCGAACACTGAAGCTTTCTTT
TRBV23-1	TRBD1	-	TRBJ2-5	CASSPQGGKTGGKTQYF	TGCGCCAGCAGTCCCCAAGGGGGCAAGACAGGGGGAAAGACCCAGTACTTC
TRBV2	-	-	TRBJ2-2	CASSVERSGRHTGELFF	TGTGCCAGCAGTGTTGAGCGCTCCGGACGCCACACCGGGGAGCTGTTTTTT
TRBV6-6	TRBD1	-	TRBJ2-1	CASRTPGTGFNEQFF	TGTGCCAGCAGGACCCCCGGGACAGGGTTTAATGAGCAGTTCTTC
TRBV5-1	TRBD2	many	TRBJ2-3	CASRSGLAGLSTDTQYF	TGCGCCAGCAGATCGGGACTAGCGGGCCTCAGCACAGATACGCAGTATTTT
TRBV6-5	-	-	TRBJ1-1	CASSFTRGNTEAFF	TGTGCCAGCAGCTTCACACGGGGGAACACTGAAGCTTTCTTT
TRBV4-1	-	-	TRBJ1-1	CASSQVGARVGSNTEAFF	TGCGCCAGCAGCCAAGTGGGGGCGCGGGTCGGATCGAACACTGAAGCTTTCTTT
TRBV28	-	few	TRBJ2-7	CASSLRGLSYEQYF	TGTGCCAGCAGTTTAAGGGGGTTATCCTACGAGCAGTACTTC
TRBV6-2/TRBV6-3	TRBD2	few	TRBJ2-2	CASSFTLAGASSGELFF	TGTGCCAGCAGTTTCACATTAGCGGGGGCTTCCTCCGGGGAGCTGTTTTTT
TRBV7-2	TRBD2	-	TRBJ2-1	CASSLNQAGGYYNEQFF	TGTGCCAGCAGCTTAAATCAAGCGGGGGGGTACTACAATGAGCAGTTCTTC
TRBV7-2	TRBD1	few	TRBJ1-2	CASSLEYQGANGYTF	TGTGCCAGCAGCTTAGAATACCAGGGGGCTAATGGCTACACCTTC
TRBV3-1	TRBD1	-	TRBJ2-1	CASSPAWDRGNNEQFF	TGTGCCAGCAGCCCGGCATGGGACAGGGGAAACAATGAGCAGTTCTTC
TRBV6-2/TRBV6-3	-	-	TRBJ2-4	CASDGGEINIQYF	TGTGCCAGCGATGGTGGGGAGATAAACATTCAGTACTTC
TRBV28	TRBD1	-	TRBJ1-1	CAIREDRGHDTEAFF	TGTGCCATTAGAGAAGACAGGGGGCATGACACTGAAGCTTTCTTT
TRBV5-1	-	once	TRBJ1-1	CASRLGVLNTEAFF	TGCGCCAGCAGGCTCGGGGTCCTGAACACTGAAGCTTTCTTT
TRBV24-1	-	-	TRBJ1-2	CATSRQGFGYTF	TGTGCCACCAGTCGCCAGGGTTTTGGCTACACCTTC
TRBV7-6	-	few	TRBJ2-5	CASSLSLGQETQYF	TGTGCCAGCAGCTTAAGCCTGGGCCAAGAGACCCAGTACTTC
TRBV30	TRBD1	-	TRBJ2-5	CASRTGEDTQYF	TGTGCCTCTCGGACAGGGGAAGATACCCAGTACTTC
TRBV30	-	few	TRBJ1-2	CAWSPTGGGYTF	TGTGCCTGGAGTCCCACCGGGGGCGGCTACACCTTC
TRBV4-1	-	-	TRBJ1-5	CASSQGLWSLQPQHF	TGCGCCAGCAGCCAAGGGTTGTGGTCCCTACAGCCCCAGCATTTT
TRBV6-5	-	-	TRBJ1-1	CASSYTETANTEAFF	TGTGCCAGCAGTTACACGGAAACGGCTAACACTGAAGCTTTCTTT
TRBV7-2	-	-	TRBJ2-3	CASSLTGYTDTQYF	TGTGCCAGCAGCTTAACGGGGTACACAGATACGCAGTATTTT
TRBV29-1	-	few	TRBJ1-2	CSVPGTIGYTF	TGCAGCGTCCCCGGGACCATAGGCTACACCTTC
TRBV18	-	-	TRBJ2-6	CASSPLATVAGANVLTF	TGTGCCAGCTCACCATTGGCTACGGTGGCTGGGGCCAACGTCCTGACTTTC
TRBV5-1	TRBD1	-	TRBJ1-6	CASSQTTGANSPLHF	TGCGCCAGCAGCCAGACGACAGGGGCTAATTCACCCCTCCACTTT
TRBV28	-	-	TRBJ2-2	CASKAVRLGYTGELFF	TGTGCCAGCAAGGCGGTAAGGCTAGGATACACCGGGGAGCTGTTTTTT
TRBV29-1	TRBD2	-	TRBJ2-3	CVSSGGGSTDTQYF	TGCGTATCTAGCGGGGGGGGGAGCACAGATACGCAGTATTTT
TRBV7-6	-	-	TRBJ1-1	CASSAGTHLNTEAFF	TGTGCCAGCAGCGCCGGGACTCACCTGAACACTGAAGCTTTCTTT
TRBV24-1	TRBD2	many	TRBJ2-3	CATSDPTPGGSGTDTQYF	TGTGCCACCAGTGATCCAACGCCGGGGGGGTCTGGCACAGATACGCAGTATTTT
TRBV5-6	TRBD1	few	TRBJ2-1	CASSLSAGGFSYNEQFF	TGTGCCAGCAGCTTGTCGGCAGGGGGCTTCTCCTACAATGAGCAGTTCTTC
TRBV20-1	-	few	TRBJ1-1	CSARDRRTPWGAFF	TGCAGTGCTAGAGATCGTCGGACCCCATGGGGGGCTTTCTTT
TRBV25-1	-	-	TRBJ2-1	CASSGQGGNNEQFF	TGTGCCAGCAGTGGGCAGGGAGGAAACAATGAGCAGTTCTTC
TRBV7-2	-	few	TRBJ2-5	CASSLGAGLWEETQYF	TGTGCCAGCAGCTTAGGTGCGGGATTATGGGAAGAGACCCAGTACTTC
TRBV10-3	-	many	TRBJ2-1	CAIRDTGSYNEQFF	TGTGCCATCAGGGACACAGGTTCCTACAATGAGCAGTTCTTC
TRBV6-5	TRBD1	many	TRBJ1-2	CASSPAIGTGTSFFYGYTF	TGTGCCAGCAGCCCTGCGATTGGGACAGGGACGTCCTTTTTCTATGGCTACACCTTC
TRBV7-2	TRBD2	once	TRBJ2-1	CASSSEGLVREQFF	TGTGCCAGCAGCTCGGAGGGACTAGTTCGTGAGCAGTTCTTC
TRBV7-6	-	-	TRBJ1-1	CASSLAAYYRDTPTEAFF	TGTGCCAGCAGCTTAGCGGCTTATTACCGGGACACCCCCACTGAAGCTTTCTTT
TRBV11-2	-	-	TRBJ2-5	CASSSLGVAETQYF	TGTGCCAGCAGCTCATTAGGGGTAGCGGAGACCCAGTACTTC
TRBV9	-	-	TRBJ1-4	CASSPPSHATNEKLFF	TGTGCCAGCAGCCCCCCCAGCCACGCAACTAATGAAAAACTGTTTTTT
TRBV10-3	-	-	TRBJ2-3	CAISESTRGRNTDTQYF	TGTGCCATCAGTGAGTCAACTAGGGGCCGAAACACAGATACGCAGTATTTT
TRBV4-2	-	few	TRBJ2-1	CASSQLSYNEQFF	TGTGCCAGCAGCCAGCTTTCCTACAATGAGCAGTTCTTC
TRBV12-3/TRBV12-4	-	many	TRBJ2-5	CASSLLAHQETQYF	TGTGCCAGCAGTTTACTAGCGCACCAAGAGACCCAGTACTTC